Reported below is one TCR beta chain. The sample originates from a study of T cell changes during pregnancy in multiple sclerosis. CDR1 and CDR2 from the germline V gene are WSHSY and SAAADI. This CDR3 has 14 residues. The J segment lost 4 bases and the V segment lost 7 bases, leaving 7 bases of the junction unmatched. TCRdb keeps only in-frame clones here, not all; method: immunoSEQ multiplex PCR. The profile shows some 55,000 clones, 75% to 95% of them singletons. The receptor was isolated from a female donor in good health, enrolled as a control in a pregnancy study. Here the sequenced sample was peripheral blood, taken after pregnancy. The genes are TRBV10-2 and TRBJ1-2; 9 positions match TRBD1. CDR3 protein: CASKAQGATYGYTF. In nucleotides, the CDR3 is TGCGCCAGCAAGGCACAGGGGGCGACCTATGGCTACACCTTC.